The text below deals with one T cell receptor (beta chain). The antigen remains unidentified. These data come from a study of early stage breast cancer tumors. Study overall: Seven to nine ER+/PR+/HER2- tumors were invasive ductal; four were invasive lobular. Overall study results and limits: Tumors had about 2.4-fold higher T cell density and higher clonality than adjacent normal breast tissue. In about 90% of the 16 patients, blood comparison separated tumor from normal breast.

The data were produced by immunoSEQ multiplex PCR, yet TCRdb's version contains in-frame clones alone and is incomplete. Among more than 7,500 clones listed, about 64% were seen once. The CDR3 extends over 12 amino acids. In germline, CDR1 is MDHEN, CDR2 SYDVKM. Trimming took off 7 bases at V and 3 bases at J, with 9 bases between the two ends. Often about 90-310 mg of normal breast tissue was needed for DNA. Material for sequencing was normal breast tissue next to the tumor. This TCR was recovered from a person between 60 and 69 years old with breast cancer. The rearrangement joins TRBV28 to TRBJ1-2; D remains unclear. As DNA, the CDR3 is TGTGCCAGCACCACAATGGACTATGGCTACACCTTC. This gives the protein CASTTMDYGYTF.